The rows below give T cell receptor beta chains drawn from one sample of a study of long-term antiretroviral therapy in people with HIV. Method: immunoSEQ multiplex PCR; TCRdb's copy keeps in-frame clones and lacks some. The table has around 30,000 clones, 95% seen once. Source: unsorted PBMCs, taken 5.3 years after starting antiretroviral therapy. Receptors originate from a man aged 25 to 40 with HIV. Both conserved end residues are part of each CDR3. Fields, in order: D gene, J gene, V gene, CDR3 protein. A D gene is named only where the DNA matches it firmly.

>.|TRBJ2-2|TRBV2
CASLAGDRDTGELFF
>.|TRBJ2-5|TRBV7-9
CASSLIRFQETQYF
>TRBD1|TRBJ2-5|TRBV4-1
CASSQKNTGTGKQTQYF
>TRBD2|TRBJ2-7|TRBV4-1
CASSLQATSGQTSRHYEQYF
>TRBD2|TRBJ2-7|TRBV2
CASTVRGGPWYEQYF
>.|TRBJ1-1|TRBV6-1
CASSEKQSTEAFF
>TRBD1|TRBJ1-4|TRBV2
CASSSGTGRGEKLFF
>.|TRBJ1-5|TRBV28
CASSLLRRGPSSINQPQHF
>.|TRBJ1-1|TRBV6-6
CATAPPSLSVPF
>TRBD1|TRBJ1-2|TRBV6-5
CASRTGTDAGYTF
>.|TRBJ1-2|TRBV4-2
CASSQDRTVRYGYTF